This T cell receptor beta chain was recorded in a study of blood T cell repertoires in COVID-19. Background on the study: The cDNA or gDNA used as material had been derived from T cells, B-cell-depleted T cells, or PBMCs.

CDR1 is MDHEN, CDR2 SYDVKM, per germline. There are 12 residues in the CDR3. The V and J ends lost 2 bases and 4 bases respectively, with 5 bases between them. Worth noting for this clone: The same CDR3 also results from other DNA sequences found in this sample.

Profiling relied on immunoSEQ multiplex PCR, and the TCRdb table lists in-frame clones only, not all of them. The sample records a few hundred thousand clones, roughly 89% being singletons. This sequence joins TRBV28 and TRBJ1-2; D unresolved. The sample comprised peripheral blood. The clonotype comes from a man aged 25 to 40 with acute or convalescent COVID-19. The CDR3 loop reads CASSLNGYGYTF. The CDR3 DNA reads as TGTGCCAGCAGTTTAAACGGCTATGGCTACACCTTC.